What follows are 2 T cell receptor beta chains derived from one specimen sequenced in a study of T cell responses to AZD1222 COVID-19 vaccine. The protocol was immunoSEQ multiplex PCR, while the TCRdb copy is restricted to in-frame clones and leaves out a portion. The sample lists around 160,000 clones, 85% to 90% occurring once. The input for sequencing was peripheral blood, taken on day 0 of AZD1222 vaccination. These TCRs come from an adult in good health.

The chain has TRBV28 and TRBJ1-2; D perhaps matches TRBD1 (6 bases). The CDR3 contains 13 residues. The V gene's germline CDR1 is MDHEN and CDR2 SYDVKM. V shed 6 bases and J shed 6 bases, with 14 bases lying between them. As DNA, the CDR3 is TGTGCCAGCAGCAGGGGAATTAGCGATGGCTACACCTTC. The encoded protein is CASSRGISDGYTF.

CDR3 sequence reads: CASSLEFSGELFF. CDR3 DNA: TGTGCCAGCAGTTTAGAGTTTTCCGGGGAGCTGTTTTTT. V gene TRBV28 combines with J gene TRBJ2-2; D is unresolved. The V and J ends lost 2 bases and 6 bases respectively, with 7 bases between them. In germline, CDR1 is MDHEN, CDR2 SYDVKM. The CDR3 spans 13 residues.